This T cell receptor (beta chain) comes out of a study of T-cell reconstitution after alpha-beta-depleted transplantation in children. Findings and limits, study-wide: A year had passed since transplant, and T-cell counts and diversity by then came mostly from newly produced T cells. Several hundred expanded graft clones reportedly gave rise to the alpha-beta T cells present about two months after transplant. Elevated TCRbeta diversity at day 60 was traced, in some patients, to surviving recipient T cells and thymic progenitors.

Preparation of the TCRbeta library used unique molecular identifiers. TCRdb reprocessed the PCR reads with MiXCR, giving one entry per CDR3 protein. In the table there are about 280,000 distinct CDR3 sequences, about 9.9% of which are singletons. Germline-derived CDR1 and CDR2 are LNHNV and YYDKDF (reference sequence). CDR3 size: 16 residues. The germline V and J ends were trimmed by 0 bases and 4 bases, with 14 bases remaining between them. This clonotype came up many times. Its cognate antigen is unknown. The receptor was derived from a male patient under 10 years old who had a stem cell transplant for chronic granulomatous disease, so the T cells may come from the graft donor. V usage is TRBV15 and J usage is TRBJ2-3, with D possibly TRBD1 on 6 matching bases. This specimen consisted of peripheral blood, obtained 180 days after TCRalphabeta/CD19-depleted stem cell transplant. The CDR3 sequence: CATSRDYMGASDTQYF. The CDR3 nucleotides are TGTGCCACCAGCAGAGATTATATGGGGGCATCAGATACGCAGTATTTT.